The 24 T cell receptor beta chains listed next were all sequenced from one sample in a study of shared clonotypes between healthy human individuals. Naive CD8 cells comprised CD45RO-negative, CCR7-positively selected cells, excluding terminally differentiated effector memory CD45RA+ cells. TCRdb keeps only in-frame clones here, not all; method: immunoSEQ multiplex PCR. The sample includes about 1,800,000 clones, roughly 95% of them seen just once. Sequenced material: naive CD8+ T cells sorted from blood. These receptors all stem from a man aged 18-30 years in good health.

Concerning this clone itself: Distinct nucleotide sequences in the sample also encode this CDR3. CDR3 bases: TGTGCCAGCAGCGTAGATGGAAGGGGCGACGAGCAGTACTTC. Translation: CASSVDGRGDEQYF. This rearrangement joins TRBV9 to TRBJ2-7, with TRBD1 as a possible D gene (5 bases). Germline assignment: CDR1 SGDLS and CDR2 YYNGEE. This CDR3 spans 14 amino acids. Trimming left V 0 bases short and J 5 bases short, with 12 bases between.

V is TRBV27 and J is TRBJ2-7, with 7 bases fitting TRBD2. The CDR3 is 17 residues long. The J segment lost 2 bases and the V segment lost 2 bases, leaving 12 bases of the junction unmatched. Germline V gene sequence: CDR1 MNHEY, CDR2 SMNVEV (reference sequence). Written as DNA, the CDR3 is TGTGCCAGCAGTTTAACCCCCTACGCGGGAGTAACCTACGAGCAGTACTTC. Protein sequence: CASSLTPYAGVTYEQYF.

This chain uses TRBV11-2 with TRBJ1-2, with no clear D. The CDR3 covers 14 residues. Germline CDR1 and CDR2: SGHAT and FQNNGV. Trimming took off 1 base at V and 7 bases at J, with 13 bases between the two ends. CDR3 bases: TGTGCCAGCAGCTTAGGCATAGGGAGAGGTGGCTACACCTTC. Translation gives CASSLGIGRGGYTF. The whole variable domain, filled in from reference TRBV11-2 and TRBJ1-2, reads EAGVAQSPRYKIIEKRQSVAFWCNPISGHATLYWYQQILGQGPKLLIQFQNNGVVDDSQLPKDRFSAERLKGVDSTLKIQPAKLEDSAVYLCASSLGIGRGGYTFGSGTRLTVV.

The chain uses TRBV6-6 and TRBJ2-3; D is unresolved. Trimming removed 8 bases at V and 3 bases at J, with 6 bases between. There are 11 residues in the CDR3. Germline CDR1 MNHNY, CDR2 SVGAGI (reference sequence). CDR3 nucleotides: TGTGCCAGCGTGGGGACAGATACGCAGTATTTT. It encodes CASVGTDTQYF.

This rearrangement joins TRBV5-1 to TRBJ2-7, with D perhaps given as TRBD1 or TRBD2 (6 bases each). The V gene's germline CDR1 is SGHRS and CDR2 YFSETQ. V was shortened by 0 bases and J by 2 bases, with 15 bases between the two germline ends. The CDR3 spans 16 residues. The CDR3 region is CASSLAEGGQTYEQYF. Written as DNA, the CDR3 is TGCGCCAGCAGCTTGGCCGAGGGGGGACAAACCTACGAGCAGTACTTC.

CDR3 sequence (DNA): TGTGCCAGCAGCCAACGGCAGGGGGGCGGAGAGACCCAGTACTTC. This encodes CASSQRQGGGETQYF. V and J are TRBV13 and TRBJ2-5, with a weak D call TRBD1 (7 bases). The CDR3 has 15 residues. Trimming cost V 5 bases and J 4 bases, with 17 bases left between them. Germline-derived CDR1 and CDR2 are PRHDT and FYEKMQ (reference sequence).

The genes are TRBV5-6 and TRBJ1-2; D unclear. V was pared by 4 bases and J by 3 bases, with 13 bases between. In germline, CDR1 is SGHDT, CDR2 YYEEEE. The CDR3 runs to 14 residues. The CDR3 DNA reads TGTGCCAGCAGCCCGGGCGGGGAACACTATGGCTACACCTTC. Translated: CASSPGGEHYGYTF. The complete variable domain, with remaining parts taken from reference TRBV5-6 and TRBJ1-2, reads DAGVTQSPTHLIKTRGQQVTLRCSPKSGHDTVSWYQQALGQGPQFIFQYYEEEERQRGNFPDRFSGHQFPNYSSELNVNALLLGDSALYLCASSPGGEHYGYTFGSGTRLTVV.

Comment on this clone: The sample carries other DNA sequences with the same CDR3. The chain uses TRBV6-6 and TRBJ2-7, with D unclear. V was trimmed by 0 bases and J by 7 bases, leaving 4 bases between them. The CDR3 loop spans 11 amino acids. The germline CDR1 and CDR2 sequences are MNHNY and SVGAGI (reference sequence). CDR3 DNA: TGTGCCAGCAGTTACTCAGGGGAGCAGTACTTC. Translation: CASSYSGEQYF.

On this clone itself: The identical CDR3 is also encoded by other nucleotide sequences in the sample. This CDR3 is CASSLGIVYEQYF. CDR3 DNA sequence: TGTGCCAGCAGCTTAGGAATAGTCTACGAGCAGTACTTC. The chain couples TRBV7-9 to TRBJ2-7; no definite D call. The CDR3 extends over 13 amino acids. Germline-derived CDR1 and CDR2 are SEHNR and FQNEAQ (reference sequence). V lost 1 base and J 3 bases, leaving 7 bases between the germline ends. Looking up the rest from reference TRBV7-9 and TRBJ2-7 gives the full variable domain: DTGVSQNPRHKITKRGQNVTFRCDPISEHNRLYWYRQTLGQGPEFLTYFQNEAQLEKSRLLSDRFSAERPKGSFSTLEIQRTEQGDSAMYLCASSLGIVYEQYFGPGTRLTVT.

The CDR3 DNA reads TGTGCCAGCAGTTACCCCGGGGGCACAGGTGAAAAACTGTTTTTT. Its translation is CASSYPGGTGEKLFF. The rearrangement joins TRBV6-6 to TRBJ1-4; maybe TRBD1 (6 bases). Germline V gives CDR1 MNHNY, CDR2 SVGAGI (reference sequence). V was clipped by 2 bases and J by 7 bases, with 14 bases between them. CDR3 length: 15 amino acids.

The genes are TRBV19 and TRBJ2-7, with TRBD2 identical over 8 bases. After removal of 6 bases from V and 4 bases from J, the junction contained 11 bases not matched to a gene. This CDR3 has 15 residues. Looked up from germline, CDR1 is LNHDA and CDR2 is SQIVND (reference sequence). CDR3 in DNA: TGTGCCAGTAGAGGAGGCGCGGGAGGTGGGTACGAGCAGTACTTC. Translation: CASRGGAGGGYEQYF.

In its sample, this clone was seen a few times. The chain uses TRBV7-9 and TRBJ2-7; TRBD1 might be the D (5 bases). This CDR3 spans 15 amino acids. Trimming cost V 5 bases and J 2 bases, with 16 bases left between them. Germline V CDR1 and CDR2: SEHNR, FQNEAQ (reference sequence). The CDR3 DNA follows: TGTGCCAGCAGCAAGGGCCAGGGTCTAACCTACGAGCAGTACTTC. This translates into CASSKGQGLTYEQYF.

The CDR3 loop is CASSRNWGTDTQYF. The CDR3 nucleotides read TGTGCCAGTAGCCGGAACTGGGGGACAGATACGCAGTATTTT. V is TRBV19 and J is TRBJ2-3; D is tentatively TRBD1 or TRBD2 (5 bases each). V lost 6 bases and J lost 3, with 13 bases in between. This CDR3 spans 14 amino acids. In germline, CDR1 is LNHDA, CDR2 SQIVND (reference sequence).

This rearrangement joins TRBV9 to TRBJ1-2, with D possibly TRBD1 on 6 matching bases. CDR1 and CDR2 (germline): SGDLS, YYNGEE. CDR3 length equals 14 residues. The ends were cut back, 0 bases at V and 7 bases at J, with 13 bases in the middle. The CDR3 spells CASSVASGAGGYTF. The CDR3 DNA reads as TGTGCCAGCAGCGTAGCTTCGGGGGCGGGTGGCTACACCTTC.

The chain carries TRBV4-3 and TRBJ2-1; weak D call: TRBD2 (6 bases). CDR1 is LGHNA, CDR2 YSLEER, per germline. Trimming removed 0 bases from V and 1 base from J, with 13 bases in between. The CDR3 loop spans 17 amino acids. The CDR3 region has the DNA TGCGCCAGCAGCCAAGATCACGGGGGAGCTTCCTACAATGAGCAGTTCTTC. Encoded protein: CASSQDHGGASYNEQFF.

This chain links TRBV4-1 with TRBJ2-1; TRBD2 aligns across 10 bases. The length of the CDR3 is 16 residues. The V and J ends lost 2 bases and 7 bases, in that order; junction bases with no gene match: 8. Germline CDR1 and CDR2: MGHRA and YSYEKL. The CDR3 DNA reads TGCGCCAGCAGCCAAAGAAGCGGGGGGGCTTCAAATGAGCAGTTCTTC. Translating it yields CASSQRSGGASNEQFF.

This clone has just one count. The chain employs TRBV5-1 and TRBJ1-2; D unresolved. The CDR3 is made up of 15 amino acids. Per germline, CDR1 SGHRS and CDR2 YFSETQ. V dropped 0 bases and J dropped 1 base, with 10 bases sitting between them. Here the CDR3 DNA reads TGCGCCAGCAGCTTGGCGGACGGGTTTAACTATGGCTACACCTTC. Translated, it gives CASSLADGFNYGYTF.

CDR3 sequence: CASSPAVVESYEQYF. The CDR3 DNA follows: TGTGCCAGCAGCCCCGCGGTTGTCGAATCCTACGAGCAGTACTTC. The chain joins TRBV7-9 to TRBJ2-7; unclear D gene. Looked up from germline, CDR1 is SEHNR and CDR2 is FQNEAQ (reference sequence). The CDR3 covers 15 residues. V shed 5 bases and J shed 1 base, with 15 bases lying between them.

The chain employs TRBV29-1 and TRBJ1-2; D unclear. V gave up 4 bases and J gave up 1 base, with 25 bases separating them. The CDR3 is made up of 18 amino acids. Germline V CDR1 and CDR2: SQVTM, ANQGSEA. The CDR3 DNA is TGCAGCGTTGGTTTTGGGGAACAGCGACACACCCTTAACTATGGCTACACCTTC. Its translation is CSVGFGEQRHTLNYGYTF.

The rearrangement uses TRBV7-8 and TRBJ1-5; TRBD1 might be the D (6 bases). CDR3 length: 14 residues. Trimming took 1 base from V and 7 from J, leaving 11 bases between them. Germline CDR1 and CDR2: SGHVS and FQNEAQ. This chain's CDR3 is CASSLVRGGQPQHF. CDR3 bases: TGTGCCAGCAGCTTAGTGCGCGGGGGCCAGCCCCAGCATTTT.

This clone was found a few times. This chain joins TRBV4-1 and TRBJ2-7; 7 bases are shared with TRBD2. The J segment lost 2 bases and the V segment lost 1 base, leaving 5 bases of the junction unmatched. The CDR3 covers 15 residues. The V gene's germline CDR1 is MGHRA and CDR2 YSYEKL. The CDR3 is CASSQVKAGPYEQYF. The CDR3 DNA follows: TGCGCCAGCAGCCAAGTGAAAGCGGGACCCTACGAGCAGTACTTC.

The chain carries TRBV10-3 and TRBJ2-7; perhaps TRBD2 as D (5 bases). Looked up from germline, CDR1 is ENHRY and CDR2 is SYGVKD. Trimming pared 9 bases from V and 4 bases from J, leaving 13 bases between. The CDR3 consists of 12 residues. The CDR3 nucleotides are TGTGCCATTATGGGAGCCGGGTACGAGCAGTACTTC. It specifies CAIMGAGYEQYF.

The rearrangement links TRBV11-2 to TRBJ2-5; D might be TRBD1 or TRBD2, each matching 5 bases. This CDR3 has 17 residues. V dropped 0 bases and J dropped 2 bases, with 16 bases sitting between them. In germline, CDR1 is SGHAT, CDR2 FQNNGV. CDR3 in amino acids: CASSLEERGPPQETQYF. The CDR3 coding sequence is TGTGCCAGCAGCTTAGAGGAGAGGGGACCCCCACAAGAGACCCAGTACTTC. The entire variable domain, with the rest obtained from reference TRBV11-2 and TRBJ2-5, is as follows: EAGVAQSPRYKIIEKRQSVAFWCNPISGHATLYWYQQILGQGPKLLIQFQNNGVVDDSQLPKDRFSAERLKGVDSTLKIQPAKLEDSAVYLCASSLEERGPPQETQYFGPGTRLLVL.

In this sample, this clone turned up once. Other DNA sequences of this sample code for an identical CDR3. CDR3 residues: CASSPSGYEQYF. CDR3 bases: TGTGCCAGTAGTCCATCGGGTTACGAGCAGTACTTC. This chain connects TRBV19 to TRBJ2-7; D ambiguous. CDR1 and CDR2 from the germline V gene are LNHDA and SQIVND (reference sequence). CDR3 size: 12 residues. Deletions cut 5 bases from V and 4 bases from J, with 9 bases between.